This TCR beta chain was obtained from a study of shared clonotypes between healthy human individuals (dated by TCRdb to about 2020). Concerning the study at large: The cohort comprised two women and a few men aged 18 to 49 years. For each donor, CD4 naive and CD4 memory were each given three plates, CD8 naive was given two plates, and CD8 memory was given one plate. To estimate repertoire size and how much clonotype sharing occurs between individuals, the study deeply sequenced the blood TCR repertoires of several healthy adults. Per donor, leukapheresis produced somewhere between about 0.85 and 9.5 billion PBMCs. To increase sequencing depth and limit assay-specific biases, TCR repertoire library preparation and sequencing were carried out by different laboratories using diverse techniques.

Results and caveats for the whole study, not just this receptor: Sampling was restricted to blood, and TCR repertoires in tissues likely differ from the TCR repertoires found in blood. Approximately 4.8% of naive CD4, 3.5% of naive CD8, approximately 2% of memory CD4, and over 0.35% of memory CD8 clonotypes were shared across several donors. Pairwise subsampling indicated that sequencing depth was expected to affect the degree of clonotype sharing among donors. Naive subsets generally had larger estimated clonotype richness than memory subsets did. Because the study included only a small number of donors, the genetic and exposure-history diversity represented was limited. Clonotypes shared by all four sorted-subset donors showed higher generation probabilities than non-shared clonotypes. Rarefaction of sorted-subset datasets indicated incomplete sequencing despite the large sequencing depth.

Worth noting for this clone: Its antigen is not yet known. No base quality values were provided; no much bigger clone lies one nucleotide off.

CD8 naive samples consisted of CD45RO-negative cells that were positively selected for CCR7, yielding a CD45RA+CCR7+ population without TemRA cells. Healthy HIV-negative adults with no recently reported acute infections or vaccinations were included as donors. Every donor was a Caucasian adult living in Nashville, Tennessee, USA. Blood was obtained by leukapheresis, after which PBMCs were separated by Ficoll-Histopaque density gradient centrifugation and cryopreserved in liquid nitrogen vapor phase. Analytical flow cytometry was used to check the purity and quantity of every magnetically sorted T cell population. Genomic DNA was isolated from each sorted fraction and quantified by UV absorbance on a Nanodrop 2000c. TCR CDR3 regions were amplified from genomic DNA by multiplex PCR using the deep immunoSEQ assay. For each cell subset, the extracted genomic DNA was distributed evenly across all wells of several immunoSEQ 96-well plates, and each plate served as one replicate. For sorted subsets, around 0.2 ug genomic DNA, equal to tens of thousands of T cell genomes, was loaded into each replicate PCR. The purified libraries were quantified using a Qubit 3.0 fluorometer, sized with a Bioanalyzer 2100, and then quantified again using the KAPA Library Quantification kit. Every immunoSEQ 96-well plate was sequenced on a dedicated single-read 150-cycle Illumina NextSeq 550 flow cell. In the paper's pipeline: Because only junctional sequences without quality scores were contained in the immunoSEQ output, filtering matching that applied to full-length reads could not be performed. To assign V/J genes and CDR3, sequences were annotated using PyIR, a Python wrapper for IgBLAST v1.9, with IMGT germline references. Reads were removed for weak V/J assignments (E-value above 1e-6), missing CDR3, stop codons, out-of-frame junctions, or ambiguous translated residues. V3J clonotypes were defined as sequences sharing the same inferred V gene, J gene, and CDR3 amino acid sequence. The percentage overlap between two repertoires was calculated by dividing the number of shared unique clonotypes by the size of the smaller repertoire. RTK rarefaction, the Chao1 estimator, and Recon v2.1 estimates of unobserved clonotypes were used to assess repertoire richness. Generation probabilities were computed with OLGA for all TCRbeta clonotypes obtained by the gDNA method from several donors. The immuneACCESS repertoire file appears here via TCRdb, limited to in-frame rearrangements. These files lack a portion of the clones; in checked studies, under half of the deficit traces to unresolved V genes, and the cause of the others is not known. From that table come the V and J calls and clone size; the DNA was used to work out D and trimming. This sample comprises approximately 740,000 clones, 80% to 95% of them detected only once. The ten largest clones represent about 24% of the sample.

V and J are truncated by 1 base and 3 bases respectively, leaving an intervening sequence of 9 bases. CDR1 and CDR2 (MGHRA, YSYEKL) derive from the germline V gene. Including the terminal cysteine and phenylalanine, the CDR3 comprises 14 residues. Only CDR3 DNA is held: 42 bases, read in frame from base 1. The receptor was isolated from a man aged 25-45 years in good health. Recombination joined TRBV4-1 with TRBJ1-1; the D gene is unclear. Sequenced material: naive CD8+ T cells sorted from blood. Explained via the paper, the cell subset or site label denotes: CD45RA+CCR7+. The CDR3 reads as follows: CASSQAARYTEAFF. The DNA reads TGCGCCAGCAGCCAAGCTGCCAGGTACACTGAAGCTTTCTTT.